Following are 14 T cell receptor beta chains from one sample sequenced in a study of response to subunit inactivated influenza vaccine. TCRdb recomputed calls from the RT-PCR reads with MiXCR, one row per CDR3 protein. The sample carries approximately 490,000 distinct CDR3 sequences, approximately 7.8% recorded once. The sample here was PBMCs from blood, taken around 2 years after vaccination. The receptors derive from a man between 50 and 69 years old who received an inactivated influenza vaccine.

At least ten counts were recorded for this clonotype. V usage is TRBV12-3 or TRBV12-4 and J usage is TRBJ2-1; a possible D gene is TRBD2 (6 bases). V was trimmed by 6 bases and J by 8 bases, leaving 17 bases between them. This CDR3 region has 14 residues. This CDR3 is CASSPREFGDEQFF. In nucleotides, the CDR3 is TGTGCCAGCAGCCCCCGGGAGTTCGGGGATGAGCAGTTCTTC.

This clonotype was counted ten times or more. The V gene is TRBV10-3, the J gene TRBJ2-7, with 8 bases fitting TRBD2. Germline values: CDR1 ENHRY, CDR2 SYGVKD. V lost 10 bases to trimming and J lost 5 bases; unmatched junction nucleotides: 13. CDR3 size: 14 residues. For the CDR3, the DNA is TGTGCCACCCAGCGGGAGCTGATCGGTGACGAGCAGTACTTC. This gives the protein CATQRELIGDEQYF.

J is TRBJ2-1 and V is TRBV3-1, with TRBD2 matching 8 bases. V lost 1 base to trimming and J lost 6 bases; unmatched junction nucleotides: 20. The CDR3 totals 20 residues. The germline V gene has CDR1 LGHDT and CDR2 YNNKEL (reference sequence). The CDR3 protein is CASSQARGGGSGRIRNEQFF. CDR3 DNA: TGTGCCAGCAGCCAAGCACGGGGCGGGGGGAGCGGCCGGATCCGCAATGAGCAGTTCTTC.

The chain links TRBV15 to TRBJ2-6, with 9 positions matching TRBD1. Germline V CDR1 and CDR2: LNHNV, YYDKDF (reference sequence). The CDR3 is 17 amino acids. With 1 base clipped from V and 1 base from J, the junction kept 2 bases outside the gene matches. This CDR3 is CATSRATGGSGANVLTF. In DNA, the CDR3 is TGTGCCACCAGCAGAGCGACAGGGGGGTCTGGGGCCAACGTCCTGACTTTC.

This clonotype appeared many times. The rearrangement links TRBV4-1 to TRBJ1-5; 8 bases line up with TRBD1. Germline CDR1 reads MGHRA; CDR2 reads YSYEKL. This CDR3 is 20 amino acids long. The V gene end was trimmed by 0 bases and the J gene end by 0 bases; junction bases not matched to a gene: 13. CDR3: CASSQDRGLGTVYSNQPQHF. CDR3 in DNA: TGCGCCAGCAGCCAAGACAGGGGGCTTGGAACGGTCTATAGCAATCAGCCCCAGCATTTT.

Remarks on this clonotype: A much larger clone sits a single nucleotide away, making a read error possible. The chain combines TRBV7-2 with TRBJ1-4; TRBD1 matches 7 bases. Losses at the gene ends were 1 base for V and 3 bases for J; bases not matched to a gene: 2. CDR3 length equals 15 residues. The germline CDR1 and CDR2 sequences are SGHTA and FQGNSA. In DNA form, the CDR3 reads TGTGCCAGCAGCTTAGGGGGGACAGCTAATGAAAAACTGTTTTTT. This translates into CASSLGGTANEKLFF. The entire variable domain, with the rest obtained from reference TRBV7-2 and TRBJ1-4, is as follows: GAGVSQSPSNKVTEKGKDVELRCDPISGHTALYWYRQSLGQGLEFLIYFQGNSAPDKSGLPSDRFSAERTGGSVSTLTIQRTQQEDSAVYLCASSLGGTANEKLFFGSGTQLSVL.

This clonotype occurred many times. The chain carries TRBV6-2 or TRBV6-3 and TRBJ2-2; TRBD2 aligns across 10 bases. V was clipped by 5 bases and J by 7 bases; unmatched bases: 4. Per germline, CDR1 MNHEY and CDR2 SVGEGT. The CDR3 runs 14 residues. CDR3 DNA: TGTGCCAGCAGTGCCCGACTAGCGGGCGGGGAGCTGTTTTTT. This encodes CASSARLAGGELFF.

This chain connects TRBV7-2 to TRBJ2-3; 7 nucleotides align to TRBD1. This CDR3 has 15 amino acids. V shed 5 bases and J 3 bases; nucleotides not matched to a gene: 8. Germline CDR1 is SGHTA and CDR2 is FQGNSA. CDR3 loop: CASSLRQGQTDTQYF. As DNA, the CDR3 is TGTGCCAGCAGCCTCCGACAGGGTCAAACAGATACGCAGTATTTT.

The chain has TRBV11-2 and TRBJ2-3; D is unclear. Germline loops: CDR1 SGHAT, CDR2 FQNNGV. The V gene lost 3 bases and the J gene lost 1 base, with 14 bases spanning the gap. The CDR3 covers 16 residues. The CDR3 coding sequence is TGTGCCAGCAGCTTCCTGGGGTCTCGGGGCACAGATACGCAGTATTTT. It specifies CASSFLGSRGTDTQYF. The full variable domain, its missing parts supplied by reference TRBV11-2 and TRBJ2-3, is EAGVAQSPRYKIIEKRQSVAFWCNPISGHATLYWYQQILGQGPKLLIQFQNNGVVDDSQLPKDRFSAERLKGVDSTLKIQPAKLEDSAVYLCASSFLGSRGTDTQYFGPGTRLTVL.

The chain recombines TRBV7-2 with TRBJ2-7, with D tentatively TRBD1 (6 bases). The CDR3 consists of 16 residues. Germline lookup yields CDR1 SGHTA and CDR2 FQGNSA. Trimming took 4 bases from V and 0 from J, leaving 16 bases between them. CDR3 nucleotides: TGTGCCAGCAGCTCACCCGACAGGCTTAACTCCTACGAGCAGTACTTC. Encoded protein: CASSSPDRLNSYEQYF.

This clonotype was found a few times. V and J are TRBV7-2 and TRBJ2-1; weak D call: TRBD2 (6 bases). Germline CDR1 SGHTA, CDR2 FQGNSA. CDR3 length: 11 residues. V shed 3 bases and J shed 14 bases, with 11 bases lying between them. The CDR3 spells CASSFGGAEFF. In DNA form, the CDR3 reads TGTGCCAGCAGCTTCGGAGGGGCGGAGTTCTTC.

This clonotype was seen more than once but under ten times. The chain recombines TRBV20-1 with TRBJ2-7, with 10 bases fitting TRBD2. The V segment lost 5 bases and the J segment 3 bases; nucleotides outside the gene matches: 10. Germline lookup yields CDR1 DFQATT and CDR2 SNEGSKA (reference sequence). The CDR3 extends over 15 amino acids. CDR3 in DNA: TGCAGTGCTGGCCCCCTAGCGGGAGTTAACTACGAGCAGTACTTC. Its translation: CSAGPLAGVNYEQYF.

This clonotype was observed many times. The V gene is TRBV5-1, the J gene TRBJ2-3; TRBD1 agrees at 10 bases. V shed 3 bases, J shed 2 bases, and the junction held 3 bases outside the gene matches. The CDR3 totals 15 residues. In germline, CDR1 is SGHRS, CDR2 YFSETQ. CDR3 in amino acids: CASSWGQGYTDTQYF. The CDR3 bases are TGCGCCAGCAGCTGGGGACAGGGGTACACAGATACGCAGTATTTT.

Comments on this clonotype: Its ends do not fully match the called genes, so a read error is possible. This rearrangement joins TRBV11-2 to TRBJ2-3; 9 nucleotides agree with TRBD2. The CDR3 extends over 15 amino acids. The germline V gene encodes CDR1 SGHAT and CDR2 FQNNGV. The CDR3 loop is CASSLRRGGTNTQYF. The CDR3 coding sequence is TGTGCCAGCAGCTTAAGGCGGGGGGGCACAAATACGCAGTATTTT.